This TCR beta chain was recorded in a study of blood T cell repertoires in COVID-19. Trimming cost V 0 bases and J 6 bases; bases outside gene matches: 17. The germline gives CDR1 LGHNA, CDR2 YNFKEQ. The CDR3 contains 21 residues. Clones were read by immunoSEQ multiplex PCR, and TCRdb kept only the in-frame ones, dropping some. The table shows approximately 300,000 clones, with over 85% occurring only once. Cohort placement rested on clinical history that participants reported themselves. Symptom resolution, clearance, or two negative PCRs marked the recovered donors of Cohort 3. The TCR sequence derives from a woman younger than 45 who had recovered from COVID-19. The chain uses TRBV4-2 and TRBJ2-3; TRBD2 matches 14 bases. Sequenced input: PBMCs or T cells enriched from blood (not recorded which). Written as DNA, the CDR3 is TGTGCCAGCAGCCAAGATTCGCGACTAGCGGGAGGGGACACAATCTTGGATACGCAGTATTTT. Translating gives CASSQDSRLAGGDTILDTQYF.